This T cell receptor beta chain was identified during a study of T cells after yellow fever vaccination. Points from the study as a whole: Re-detected after boosting: most primary clones, around 96% of CD4 and about 89% of CD8. The secondary T-cell response peaked on day 5, not day 15, but was weaker.

This clonotype was recorded many times. 5'RACE template switching produced TCR cDNA carrying a universal primer site and UMIs. Each CDR3 protein gets one entry after TCRdb re-called the 5' RACE reads with MiXCR. Of around 40,000 distinct CDR3 sequences in the sample, 6.8% were seen once. V lost 6 bases, J lost 4 bases, and 12 bases stayed unmatched. The CDR3 sequence is 15 residues long. Germline lookup yields CDR1 SQVTM and CDR2 ANQGSEA. The receptor was derived from a man aged 25 to 40 who received the YFV17D yellow fever vaccine. The sequencing here drew on CD8+ T cells not binding an NS4B(214-222) dextramer, sorted from PBMCs, taken 45 days after the yellow fever booster vaccination. This rearrangement joins TRBV29-1 to TRBJ2-1, with 7 bases identical to TRBD2. In DNA, the CDR3 is TGCAGCGTGGCTATTGTGTCGGGGGGATACAATGAGCAGTTCTTC. Residues: CSVAIVSGGYNEQFF.